This T cell receptor beta chain was identified during a study of blood T cell repertoires in COVID-19. Study-wide background: Nucleic acid was either cDNA or gDNA, and it came from T cells, B-cell-depleted T cells, or PBMCs.

The CDR3 totals 15 residues. V shed 1 base, J shed 4 bases, and the junction held 2 bases outside the gene matches. The germline gives CDR1 LGHNA, CDR2 YSLEER. Original methodology: Reference gene primer amplification yielded estimated nucleated cell counts. The repertoire was sequenced with immunoSEQ multiplex PCR; TCRdb's copy has only in-frame clones and lacks some. V and J calls and clone size come straight from that table; D and trimming were deduced from the DNA. The profile shows hundreds of thousands of clones, about four fifths of them singletons. Sequences were obtained from peripheral blood. The chain employs TRBV4-3 and TRBJ2-1; 9 bases align to TRBD1. This clonotype was obtained from a woman aged 50 to 60 who had recovered from COVID-19. CDR3 bases: TGCGCCAGCAGCCAAGGACAGGGGGGATACAATGAGCAGTTCTTC. It is translated as CASSQGQGGYNEQFF.